This T cell receptor beta chain was profiled in a study of chemoradiotherapy in HPV16-positive cancers. Background on the study: Candidate HPV-specific T-cell clones and common TCR motifs came from functional assays in a couple of HPV16-positive patients.

CDR1 is LNHDA and CDR2 is SQIVND in the germline V gene (reference sequence). CDR3 length: 14 amino acids. V lost 6 bases, J lost 1 base, and 11 bases lay in between. Clones were read by immunoSEQ multiplex PCR, and TCRdb kept only the in-frame ones, dropping some. The table lists over a thousand clones, around 70% of them singletons. The receptor comes from a human donor with HPV-associated anogenital cancer. Here the sequenced sample was tumor tissue, taken from a patient who underwent chemoradiotherapy. The chain couples TRBV19 to TRBJ2-3; D unresolved. The CDR3 here is CASSPLGGTDTQYF. The CDR3 DNA reads TGTGCCAGTAGCCCCCTTGGAGGCACAGATACGCAGTATTTT.